These 17 T cell receptor beta chains share one sample of origin, sequenced in a study of cytomegalovirus exposure and HLA in healthy donors. PCR primers comprised 60 Vbeta and 13 Jbeta primers. Using immunoSEQ multiplex PCR, the repertoire was profiled, and TCRdb retains in-frame clones only, with some absent. The sample has 130,000 to 150,000 clones; approximately 70% are singletons. The specimen sequenced was PBMCs. These receptors came from a woman in her late teens or twenties in good health and CMV-seronegative.

The rearrangement joins TRBV19 to TRBJ1-1; D call uncertain. Trimming shortened V by 3 bases and J by 0 bases, and 11 bases separated the two germline ends. This CDR3 has 15 residues. Per germline, CDR1 LNHDA and CDR2 SQIVND (reference sequence). CDR3 sequence (DNA): TGTGCCAGTAGTATCGTGCCGGGAGTGAACACTGAAGCTTTCTTT. It encodes CASSIVPGVNTEAFF.

The rearrangement links TRBV19 to TRBJ2-5; TRBD1 might be the D (5 bases). The germline gives CDR1 LNHDA, CDR2 SQIVND (reference sequence). V lost 3 bases and J 2 bases, leaving 10 bases between the germline ends. This CDR3 spans 14 amino acids. The CDR3 DNA sequence: TGTGCCAGTAGTATTGGGGCGCTACAAGAGACCCAGTACTTC. Translation gives CASSIGALQETQYF.

V is TRBV4-1 and J is TRBJ2-1, with 11 bases aligning to TRBD2. CDR1 and CDR2 from the germline V gene are MGHRA and YSYEKL. Trimming took 4 bases from V and 7 from J; bases not matched to a gene: 9. The CDR3 covers 16 residues. CDR3 residues: CASSPRLAGRGNEQFF. The CDR3 DNA reads as TGCGCCAGCAGCCCCCGACTAGCGGGGCGGGGAAATGAGCAGTTCTTC.

This clone was recorded once. The chain uses TRBV5-1 and TRBJ1-5; weak D call: TRBD1 (6 bases). The CDR3 length is 14 residues. V shed 4 bases and J shed 5 bases, with 13 bases lying between them. The germline CDR1 and CDR2 sequences are SGHRS and YFSETQ. The chain's CDR3 is CASSLSRGDQPQHF. CDR3 DNA sequence: TGCGCCAGCAGCCTAAGCAGGGGAGATCAGCCCCAGCATTTT.

This clone was seen just once. This sequence joins TRBV27 and TRBJ1-2; D is undetermined. The CDR3 is 14 residues long. Germline CDR1 MNHEY, CDR2 SMNVEV (reference sequence). Between the trimmed V and J ends, which lost 1 base and 4 bases, there was a span of 10 bases. CDR3 protein: CASSLWADGYGYTF. The CDR3 DNA follows: TGTGCCAGCAGTTTATGGGCAGATGGCTATGGCTACACCTTC.

V usage is TRBV19 and J usage is TRBJ2-7; TRBD1 might be the D (5 bases). V lost 3 bases and J lost 3, with 6 bases in between. The CDR3 has 12 amino acids. CDR1 is LNHDA, CDR2 SQIVND, per germline (reference sequence). CDR3: CASSMGRYEQYF. Written as DNA, the CDR3 is TGTGCCAGTAGTATGGGGCGCTACGAGCAGTACTTC.

The chain combines TRBV4-1 with TRBJ1-1, with 7 bases matching TRBD1. J was trimmed by 1 base and V by 0 bases; bases with no gene match: 2. CDR1 and CDR2 from the germline V gene are MGHRA and YSYEKL. This CDR3 comprises 15 residues. The CDR3 DNA reads as TGCGCCAGCAGCCAAGACTGGGACAGGAACACTGAAGCTTTCTTT. It specifies CASSQDWDRNTEAFF.

This chain uses TRBV6-5 with TRBJ1-1; no firm D call. This CDR3 is 13 amino acids long. The germline CDR1 and CDR2 sequences are MNHEY and SVGAGI. The V end lost 0 bases, the J end lost 6 bases, and 8 bases lay between the germline ends. The DNA of the CDR3 is TGTGCCAGCAGTTACTCCCGAGGGTCTGAAGCTTTCTTT. It yields the protein CASSYSRGSEAFF.

The chain has TRBV7-7 and TRBJ2-7; 12 bases agree with TRBD2. This CDR3 comprises 16 residues. Germline V gene lookup returns CDR1 SSHAT and CDR2 FNYEAQ (reference sequence). Trimming took 1 base from V and 4 from J; bases not matched to a gene: 5. In DNA form, the CDR3 reads TGTGCCAGCAGCTTAGGGGGGACTAGCGGGCCTTACGAGCAGTACGTC. Encoded protein: CASSLGGTSGPYEQYV.

This rearrangement joins TRBV4-3 to TRBJ1-1; TRBD1 aligns across 9 bases. CDR1 is LGHNA and CDR2 is YSLEER in the germline V gene. The length of the CDR3 is 15 residues. The V and J ends lost 4 bases and 1 base, in that order; junction bases with no gene match: 4. CDR3 region: CASSLLTGGNTEAFF. The CDR3 nucleotides read TGCGCCAGCAGCCTCTTGACAGGGGGGAACACTGAAGCTTTCTTT.

This clone showed up just a few times. The chain combines TRBV18 with TRBJ2-1; maybe TRBD1 (6 bases). Germline CDR1 and CDR2: KGHSH and LQKENI. Trimming took off 3 bases at V and 5 bases at J, with 11 bases between the two ends. This CDR3 is 14 amino acids long. The CDR3 nucleotides read TGTGCCAGCTCACCTCAGGGGCTTAACAATGAGCAGTTCTTC. As protein: CASSPQGLNNEQFF.

The rearrangement links TRBV28 to TRBJ1-2; D perhaps matches TRBD1 (5 bases). V was cut by 5 bases and J by 4 bases, with 11 bases left in between. Germline lookup yields CDR1 MDHEN and CDR2 SYDVKM. The CDR3 contains 13 residues. The CDR3 DNA reads as TGTGCCAGCAGTACCCGACAGACCTATGGCTACACCTTC. This gives the protein CASSTRQTYGYTF.

V gene TRBV2 combines with J gene TRBJ1-4; TRBD1 matches 7 bases. J lost 8 bases, V lost 1 base, and 13 bases had no gene match. The CDR3 runs 17 residues. Germline V gene data show CDR1 as SNHLY and CDR2 as FYNNEI. The DNA for the CDR3 is TGTGCCAGCAGTGAAGGGACGACGACAGGGTTGAGGGAAAAACTGTTTTTT. Its protein is CASSEGTTTGLREKLFF.

The V and J genes are TRBV5-4 and TRBJ1-1; tentative D call: TRBD1 (6 bases). Trimming took 3 bases from V and 1 from J, leaving 10 bases between them. This CDR3 comprises 14 residues. Germline values: CDR1 SGHNT, CDR2 YYREEE (reference sequence). DNA for the CDR3: TGTGCCAGCAGCTCCCTGACAGGGAACACTGAAGCTTTCTTT. Protein: CASSSLTGNTEAFF.

The rearrangement links TRBV19 to TRBJ1-2, with a possible D match to TRBD1 (6 bases). CDR3 length equals 14 residues. Germline V gene data show CDR1 as LNHDA and CDR2 as SQIVND (reference sequence). With 3 bases removed from V and 3 bases from J, the gap between germline ends came to 11 bases. The CDR3 region has the DNA TGTGCCAGTAGTATTTCGACAGGTGACTATGGCTACACCTTC. Its protein product is CASSISTGDYGYTF.

The chain combines TRBV5-1 with TRBJ1-2; D ambiguous. V was cut by 0 bases and J by 1 base, with 4 bases left in between. CDR1 and CDR2 (germline): SGHRS, YFSETQ. The CDR3 runs to 13 residues. The CDR3: CASSLANNYGYTF. The CDR3 region has the DNA TGCGCCAGCAGCTTGGCAAATAACTATGGCTACACCTTC.

This chain connects TRBV19 to TRBJ2-2; TRBD2 agrees at 13 bases. Germline loops: CDR1 LNHDA, CDR2 SQIVND (reference sequence). J was trimmed by 1 base and V by 5 bases; bases with no gene match: 7. The CDR3 spans 18 residues. This chain's CDR3 is CASSPKGLAGVNTGELFF. For the CDR3, the DNA is TGTGCCAGTAGTCCAAAAGGACTAGCGGGGGTGAACACCGGGGAGCTGTTTTTT.